Listed below are T cell receptor beta chains from one sample, sequenced in a study of post-analysis software for immune sequencing data. TCRdb re-called the PCR reads with MiXCR, one entry per CDR3 protein. This table holds about 560,000 distinct CDR3 sequences, around 40% found once. The sequencing sample was made of blood. The receptors originated from a girl aged 10 to 17 with multiple sclerosis. The CDR3 runs from the conserved cysteine through the conserved F or W. D genes are given only for firm matches. Rows give clone size only sometimes, using once, few, many, or a class for an expanded clone.

v_gene: TRBV12-3/TRBV12-4; j_gene: TRBJ2-7; d_gene: TRBD2; abundance: few; CDR3aa: CASSRTSGAYEQYF; CDR3nt: TGTGCCAGCAGTCGGACTAGCGGCGCCTACGAGCAGTACTTC
v_gene: TRBV5-1; j_gene: TRBJ1-2; d_gene: -; abundance: -; CDR3aa: CASSASHGRILNYGYTF; CDR3nt: TGCGCCAGCAGCGCCTCACACGGGAGGATACTTAACTATGGCTACACCTTC
v_gene: TRBV12-3/TRBV12-4; j_gene: TRBJ1-5; d_gene: TRBD1; abundance: once; CDR3aa: CASRAGTVHQPQHF; CDR3nt: TGTGCCAGCAGAGCCGGGACAGTCCATCAGCCCCAGCATTTT
v_gene: TRBV12-3/TRBV12-4; j_gene: TRBJ2-5; d_gene: -; abundance: -; CDR3aa: CASTSGGTQETQYF; CDR3nt: TGTGCCAGCACCTCCGGTGGCACTCAAGAGACCCAGTACTTC
v_gene: TRBV29-1; j_gene: TRBJ2-5; d_gene: -; abundance: few; CDR3aa: CSVEWDGQYF; CDR3nt: TGCAGCGTTGAGTGGGACGGGCAGTACTTC
v_gene: TRBV12-3/TRBV12-4; j_gene: TRBJ2-3; d_gene: TRBD2; abundance: few; CDR3aa: CASSLSPGLAPSTDTQYF; CDR3nt: TGTGCCAGCAGTTTATCCCCGGGACTAGCCCCTAGCACAGATACGCAGTATTTT
v_gene: TRBV6-8; j_gene: TRBJ2-5; d_gene: -; abundance: -; CDR3aa: CASRHGRQRDQETQYF; CDR3nt: TGTGCCAGCAGACACGGGCGTCAGCGAGACCAAGAGACCCAGTACTTC
v_gene: TRBV11-2; j_gene: TRBJ2-1; d_gene: TRBD2; abundance: once; CDR3aa: CASNLRRLAGGPYNEQFF; CDR3nt: TGTGCCAGCAACTTACGCCGACTCGCGGGAGGGCCCTACAATGAGCAGTTCTTC
v_gene: TRBV7-3; j_gene: TRBJ1-5; d_gene: -; abundance: -; CDR3aa: CASSLYRQGWQPQHF; CDR3nt: TGTGCCAGCAGCTTATACAGGCAGGGATGGCAGCCCCAGCATTTT
v_gene: TRBV5-1; j_gene: TRBJ1-2; d_gene: -; abundance: -; CDR3aa: CASSLAGANPGDGYTF; CDR3nt: TGCGCCAGCAGCTTGGCCGGGGCCAACCCCGGAGATGGCTACACCTTC